A selection of T cell receptor beta chains follows, all from one sample in a study of PD-L1 blockade in urothelial cancer. Only in-frame clones appear in the TCRdb table, and some are missing; sequencing was by immunoSEQ multiplex PCR. In the table there are about 35,000 clones, roughly 82% of which are singletons. The sample consisted of PBMCs, taken around atezolizumab (anti-PD-L1) treatment. These receptors were taken from a man in his sixties with urothelial cancer. Each CDR3 is given with its conserved first and last residue. The D gene is left open where the match is weak. Clone size is stated in some rows and not others, as once, few, many or a class when expanded.

TRBJ1-1 | 14 | NA | TRBV30 | NA | CAWSAGTGGPEAFF | TGTGCCTGGAGCGCCGGGACGGGGGGACCGGAAGCTTTCTTT
TRBJ1-2 | 14 | NA | TRBV5-4 | NA | CASNKRGMDYGYTF | TGTGCCAGCAACAAAAGGGGTATGGACTATGGCTACACCTTC
TRBJ2-7 | 17 | NA | TRBV6-4 | TRBD1 | CANPPGQGAGVSYEQYF | TGTGCCAACCCTCCGGGACAGGGGGCAGGAGTGTCCTACGAGCAGTACTTC
TRBJ1-5 | 12 | NA | TRBV18 | NA | CASSLGDQPQHF | TGTGCCAGCTCCCTAGGGGATCAGCCCCAGCATTTT
TRBJ2-2 | 12 | NA | TRBV29-1 | TRBD1 | CSVGQGSGELFF | TGCAGCGTCGGACAGGGTTCCGGGGAGCTGTTTTTT
TRBJ1-1 | 16 | NA | TRBV7-6 | TRBD1 | CASSFDDRGVHTEAFF | TGTGCCAGCAGCTTCGACGACAGGGGGGTACATACTGAAGCTTTCTTT
TRBJ2-4 | 16 | NA | TRBV7-9 | NA | CASSALPNRAKNIQYF | TGTGCCAGCAGCGCCCTTCCGAACAGGGCCAAAAACATTCAGTACTTC
TRBJ1-1 | 14 | NA | TRBV19 | NA | CASSITGGGTEAFF | TGTGCCAGTAGTATAACGGGGGGCGGAACTGAAGCTTTCTTT
TRBJ1-3 | 15 | NA | TRBV5-1 | NA | CASSLERTAGNTIYF | TGCGCCAGCAGCTTGGAAAGGACAGCTGGAAACACCATATATTTT
TRBJ2-2 | 15 | NA | TRBV28 | TRBD1 | CASVPGQILTGELFF | TGTGCCAGCGTGCCGGGACAGATCCTCACCGGGGAGCTGTTTTTT
TRBJ1-6 | 15 | NA | TRBV19 | NA | CASSIGGGYNSPLHF | TGTGCCAGTAGTATAGGAGGGGGTTATAATTCACCCCTCCACTTT
TRBJ1-5 | 16 | NA | TRBV19 | TRBD1 | CASSPIQGASNQPQHF | TGTGCCAGTAGTCCGATACAGGGGGCAAGCAATCAGCCCCAGCATTTT
TRBJ2-3 | 15 | NA | TRBV10-2 | NA | CASSEARHPTDTQYF | TGCGCCAGCAGTGAGGCGCGACATCCCACAGATACGCAGTATTTT
TRBJ2-5 | 14 | few | TRBV10-3 | TRBD2 | CAISGEGRTETQYF | TGTGCCATCAGTGGGGAGGGCCGTACAGAGACCCAGTACTTC
TRBJ2-6 | 17 | NA | TRBV7-3 | TRBD2 | CASSSSGGAEGANVLTF | TGTGCCAGCAGCTCTAGCGGGGGGGCAGAAGGGGCCAACGTCCTGACTTTC
TRBJ1-6 | 15 | NA | TRBV5-1 | TRBD1 | CASSLSEGAWAPLHF | TGCGCCAGCAGCTTGAGTGAGGGGGCCTGGGCACCCCTCCACTTT
TRBJ2-7 | 13 | NA | TRBV6-5 | TRBD2 | CASWGGYSYEQYF | TGTGCCAGCTGGGGAGGGTACTCCTACGAGCAGTACTTC
TRBJ1-5 | 16 | NA | TRBV19 | NA | CASSIDTATVNQPQHF | TGTGCCAGTAGTATAGATACAGCTACTGTTAATCAGCCCCAGCATTTT
TRBJ1-3 | 14 | NA | TRBV27 | NA | CASRTAGSGNTIYF | TGTGCCAGCAGGACAGCTGGTTCTGGAAACACCATATATTTT
TRBJ1-1 | 14 | NA | TRBV28 | NA | CASNLHAGVAEAFF | TGTGCCAGCAACCTTCACGCCGGGGTTGCTGAAGCTTTCTTT
TRBJ2-1 | 15 | NA | TRBV15 | TRBD1 | CATSAAGTGYNEQFF | TGTGCCACCAGTGCCGCCGGGACAGGGTACAATGAGCAGTTCTTC
TRBJ2-5 | 16 | NA | TRBV19 | TRBD2 | CASSISGGAGGETQYF | TGTGCCAGTAGTATTAGCGGGGGGGCGGGTGGAGAGACCCAGTACTTC
TRBJ1-2 | 14 | NA | TRBV6-6 | NA | CASSYSDSLYGYTF | TGTGCCAGCAGTTACTCGGACAGTCTCTATGGCTACACCTTC
TRBJ2-1 | 15 | NA | TRBV6-1 | NA | CASSEFGSSYNEQFF | TGTGCCAGCAGTGAATTCGGGAGCTCCTACAATGAGCAGTTCTTC
TRBJ2-2 | 15 | NA | TRBV5-1 | NA | CASSFIGGNTGELFF | TGCGCCAGCAGCTTTATAGGGGGGAACACCGGGGAGCTGTTTTTT
TRBJ1-1 | 14 | NA | TRBV5-4 | NA | CASSLDRAETEAFF | TGTGCCAGCAGCTTGGACAGGGCAGAGACTGAAGCTTTCTTT
TRBJ2-3 | 13 | NA | TRBV29-1 | TRBD1 | CSVEGQGGDTQYF | TGCAGCGTTGAGGGACAGGGTGGAGATACGCAGTATTTT
TRBJ2-7 | 14 | NA | TRBV4-1 | NA | CASSQDPQGYEQYF | TGCGCCAGCAGCCAAGATCCCCAGGGTTACGAGCAGTACTTC
TRBJ1-5 | 14 | NA | TRBV19 | NA | CASSTRQGNQPQHF | TGTGCCAGTAGTACTAGACAGGGCAATCAGCCCCAGCATTTT
TRBJ2-1 | 11 | once | TRBV28 | NA | CASMDEDEQFF | TGTGCCAGCATGGATGAGGATGAGCAGTTCTTC
TRBJ2-7 | 14 | NA | TRBV18 | NA | CASSPGTTTYEQYF | TGTGCCAGCTCACCCGGGACAACTACCTACGAGCAGTACTTC
TRBJ2-3 | 17 | NA | TRBV28 | TRBD2 | CASRRTSGGDDTDTQYF | TGTGCCAGCAGAAGGACTAGCGGGGGCGACGACACAGATACGCAGTATTTT
TRBJ1-5 | 13 | NA | TRBV7-9 | NA | CASSFDGGQPQHF | TGTGCCAGCAGCTTTGACGGAGGCCAGCCCCAGCATTTT
TRBJ2-1 | 14 | NA | TRBV9 | NA | CASAGRDNANEQFF | TGTGCCAGCGCTGGCCGGGACAACGCCAATGAGCAGTTCTTC
TRBJ1-1 | 13 | few | TRBV5-1 | NA | CASSLREDTEAFF | TGCGCCAGCAGCTTACGGGAGGACACTGAAGCTTTCTTT
TRBJ2-7 | 15 | NA | TRBV5-1 | TRBD2 | CASSVTSGERSEQYF | TGCGCCAGCAGCGTGACTAGCGGGGAACGCTCCGAGCAGTACTTC
TRBJ2-7 | 16 | NA | TRBV10-3 | NA | CAIRPRADPGKNEQYF | TGTGCCATCAGGCCCCGGGCCGACCCGGGGAAGAACGAGCAGTACTTC
TRBJ1-4 | 14 | NA | TRBV5-4 | NA | CASSEGGMDEKLFF | TGTGCCAGCAGTGAGGGGGGGATGGATGAAAAACTGTTTTTT
TRBJ2-7 | 15 | NA | TRBV4-2 | NA | CASSQDKRGFYEQYF | TGTGCCAGCAGCCAAGATAAACGGGGTTTCTACGAGCAGTACTTC
TRBJ2-3 | 16 | NA | TRBV18 | TRBD2 | CASSPTLAGATDTQYF | TGTGCCAGCTCGCCGACACTAGCGGGGGCCACAGATACGCAGTATTTT
TRBJ2-7 | 18 | NA | TRBV19 | TRBD2 | CASSETSGGPFSSYEQYF | TGTGCCAGTAGTGAAACTAGCGGGGGACCCTTTAGCTCCTACGAGCAGTACTTC
TRBJ2-5 | 12 | NA | TRBV28 | TRBD1 | CASSIGGETQYF | TGTGCCAGCAGCATAGGGGGCGAGACCCAGTACTTC
TRBJ1-2 | 13 | NA | TRBV6-1 | NA | CASSGFRIHGYTF | TGTGCCAGCAGTGGTTTCAGGATTCATGGCTACACCTTC
TRBJ2-7 | 15 | NA | TRBV5-1 | TRBD1 | CASSIGTGGRNEQYF | TGCGCCAGCAGCATAGGGACAGGGGGTAGGAACGAGCAGTACTTC
TRBJ2-2 | 14 | NA | TRBV7-3 | NA | CASSLGRTTGELFF | TGTGCCAGCAGCCTGGGGCGAACCACCGGGGAGCTGTTTTTT
TRBJ2-3 | 13 | once | TRBV2 | NA | CASWRDSTDTQYF | TGTGCCAGCTGGCGAGACTCCACAGATACGCAGTATTTT
TRBJ2-1 | 15 | few | TRBV7-3 | TRBD2 | CASSPTSGVGNEQFF | TGTGCCAGCAGCCCTACTAGCGGGGTAGGCAATGAGCAGTTCTTC
TRBJ2-1 | 14 | few | TRBV18 | NA | CASSPLESYNEQFF | TGTGCCAGCTCACCACTGGAGTCCTACAATGAGCAGTTCTTC